What follows are 21 T cell receptor beta chains derived from one specimen sequenced in a study of blood T cell repertoires in COVID-19 (dated by TCRdb to the early 2020s). Receptors were amplified or captured by the immunoSEQ multiplex PCR assay. Imported from immuneACCESS, the table was reduced by TCRdb to in-frame sequences with V and J called. These copies leave out some clones; in studies compared against another copy, an unresolved V gene accounts for under half, and the cause of the remainder is not known. The table for this sample lists some 240,000 clones; roughly 84% of them were counted only once. The top ten constitute around 1.5% of the sample. The source material was peripheral blood. The source of these receptors is a middle-aged woman who had recovered from COVID-19.

The CDR3 bases are TGTGCCAGTACCCCTGGGCCCTTCGGCACTGAAGCTTTCTTT. Its protein is CASTPGPFGTEAFF. The rearrangement links TRBV19 to TRBJ1-1; D remains ambiguous. V was trimmed by 7 bases and J by 4 bases, leaving 16 bases between them. There are 14 residues in the CDR3. Germline V gene lookup returns CDR1 LNHDA and CDR2 SQIVND (reference sequence).

The chain links TRBV28 to TRBJ2-5; TRBD1 matches 10 bases. Germline-derived CDR1 and CDR2 are MDHEN and SYDVKM. V trimming: 1 base; J trimming: 3 bases; junction bases outside the gene matches: 5. The CDR3 runs to 16 residues. Here the CDR3 reads CASSLSTGTGEETQYF. The DNA of the CDR3 is TGTGCCAGCAGTTTATCCACCGGGACAGGGGAAGAGACCCAGTACTTC.

This sequence joins TRBV11-2 and TRBJ1-1; D is uncertain. CDR1 is SGHAT, CDR2 FQNNGV, per germline. V gave up 2 bases and J gave up 0 bases, with 4 bases separating them. This CDR3 is built from 13 residues. The CDR3 sequence: CASSLLLNTEAFF. Written as DNA, the CDR3 is TGTGCCAGCAGCTTACTTTTGAACACTGAAGCTTTCTTT.

The rearrangement uses TRBV10-3 and TRBJ1-1; D remains ambiguous. CDR3 length: 15 amino acids. V shed 3 bases and J shed 0 bases, with 11 bases lying between them. Germline V gene lookup returns CDR1 ENHRY and CDR2 SYGVKD. The CDR3 DNA sequence: TGTGCCATCAGTGAAGGGAGGGTCATGAACACTGAAGCTTTCTTT. Its translation is CAISEGRVMNTEAFF.

This chain joins TRBV18 and TRBJ2-1, with D tentatively TRBD2 (7 bases). The CDR3 sequence is 17 residues long. From germline, CDR1 is KGHSH and CDR2 LQKENI. V was trimmed by 3 bases and J by 6 bases, leaving 21 bases between them. For the CDR3, the DNA is TGTGCCAGCTCACCGCCCGGGGGGCAACCGACGCTCAATGAGCAGTTCTTC. Translated: CASSPPGGQPTLNEQFF.

The chain uses TRBV7-2 and TRBJ2-2, with no clear D. The germline V and J ends were trimmed by 5 bases and 5 bases, with 12 bases remaining between them. Germline V gives CDR1 SGHTA, CDR2 FQGNSA. The CDR3 is 14 amino acids. CDR3 sequence reads: CASSPRSGTGELFF. CDR3 nucleotides: TGTGCCAGCAGCCCCCGGTCCGGGACCGGGGAGCTGTTTTTT. The full variable domain, in which reference TRBV7-2 and TRBJ2-2 provide the parts outside the CDR3, is GAGVSQSPSNKVTEKGKDVELRCDPISGHTALYWYRQSLGQGLEFLIYFQGNSAPDKSGLPSDRFSAERTGGSVSTLTIQRTQQEDSAVYLCASSPRSGTGELFFGEGSRLTVL.

As regards this clone: The same CDR3 can be traced to other DNA sequences in this sample. The rearrangement uses TRBV7-6 and TRBJ1-6, with D possibly TRBD1 on 6 matching bases. Germline lookup yields CDR1 SGHVS and CDR2 FNYEAQ. The CDR3 extends over 15 amino acids. Trimming pared 5 bases from V and 0 bases from J, leaving 8 bases between. CDR3 loop: CASSQDSSYNSPLHF. DNA of the CDR3: TGTGCCAGCAGCCAGGACAGCTCCTATAATTCACCCCTCCACTTT.

CDR3 nucleotides: TGTGCCAGCAGCAAAGGGGCTACCAAACCGAACACCGGGGAGCTGTTTTTT. Protein sequence: CASSKGATKPNTGELFF. The V call is TRBV21-1, the J call TRBJ2-2; the table names TRBD1, a call not compared with the DNA. TRBV21-1 is an annotated pseudogene. The CDR3 runs to 17 residues.

This clone occurred once. CDR3 bases: TGTGCCGCCCAAGCGGGGTCACTGCATTTT. Its protein is CAAQAGSLHF. V and J are TRBV24-1 and TRBJ1-5; D ambiguous. Trimming took off 12 bases at V and 15 bases at J, with 17 bases between the two ends. The CDR3 covers 10 residues. Germline V lookup: CDR1 KGHDR, CDR2 SFDVKD.

The rearrangement uses TRBV29-1 and TRBJ1-1; TRBD1 matches 7 bases. This CDR3 comprises 13 residues. The ends lost 3 bases at V and 1 base at J; junction bases unmatched: 2. CDR1 SQVTM and CDR2 ANQGSEA come from the germline V gene. CDR3 sequence: CSVEGQRNTEAFF. CDR3 bases: TGCAGCGTTGAGGGACAGAGGAACACTGAAGCTTTCTTT.

The rearrangement joins TRBV2 to TRBJ2-1, with D perhaps matching TRBD2 (5 bases). The length of the CDR3 is 15 residues. Trimming cost V 8 bases and J 5 bases, with 19 bases left between them. The V gene's germline CDR1 is SNHLY and CDR2 FYNNEI. The CDR3 loop is CASDKPGRGDNEQFF. For the CDR3, the DNA is TGTGCCAGCGACAAGCCAGGACGGGGAGACAATGAGCAGTTCTTC.

This clone was seen just once. CDR3 region: CASSKRTGGYNEQFF. DNA for the CDR3: TGTGCCAGCAGCAAACGGACAGGGGGCTACAATGAGCAGTTCTTC. This chain links TRBV9 with TRBJ2-1; 10 bases are a match to TRBD1. The CDR3 is 15 residues long. Looked up from germline, CDR1 is SGDLS and CDR2 is YYNGEE. V was clipped by 4 bases and J by 3 bases; unmatched bases: 4.

The J gene is TRBJ2-3, the V gene TRBV7-9; 8 nucleotides align to TRBD1. The germline V gene has CDR1 SEHNR and CDR2 FQNEAQ (reference sequence). Trimming at V came to 1 base and at J to 3 bases, leaving 0 bases not matched to a gene. The CDR3 loop spans 14 amino acids. The chain's CDR3 is CASSLGQGTDTQYF. The DNA for the CDR3 is TGTGCCAGCAGCTTAGGACAGGGGACAGATACGCAGTATTTT.

The chain recombines TRBV9 with TRBJ1-6; TRBD1 might be the D (5 bases). Germline values: CDR1 SGDLS, CDR2 YYNGEE. V shed 0 bases and J shed 8 bases, with 12 bases lying between them. This CDR3 is 15 amino acids long. CDR3 in amino acids: CASSVGGRADSPLHF. The CDR3 nucleotides read TGTGCCAGCAGCGTAGGCGGCAGGGCCGATTCACCCCTCCACTTT. Combining the CDR3 with reference TRBV9 and TRBJ1-6 gives the whole variable domain DSGVTQTPKHLITATGQRVTLRCSPRSGDLSVYWYQQSLDQGLQFLIQYYNGEERAKGNILERFSAQQFPDLHSELNLSSLELGDSALYFCASSVGGRADSPLHFGNGTRLTVT.

The chain couples TRBV25-1 to TRBJ1-3; no firm D call. Germline CDR1 reads MGHDK; CDR2 reads SYGVNS. CDR3 length equals 14 residues. Deletions cut 0 bases from V and 8 bases from J, with 11 bases between. The CDR3 DNA reads as TGTGCCAGCAGTGAATATGGGCAGGCGTACACCATATATTTT. Its protein product is CASSEYGQAYTIYF. The variable domain in full, completed from reference TRBV25-1 and TRBJ1-3, reads EADIYQTPRYLVIGTGKKITLECSQTMGHDKMYWYQQDPGMELHLIHYSYGVNSTEKGDLSSESTVSRIRTEHFPLTLESARPSHTSQYLCASSEYGQAYTIYFGEGSWLTVV.

The chain carries TRBV19 and TRBJ2-1; 16 nucleotides agree with TRBD2. Unmatched junction bases numbered 5, after V lost 6 bases and J lost 6 bases. The CDR3 runs to 16 residues. Germline loops: CDR1 LNHDA, CDR2 SQIVND (reference sequence). The CDR3 protein is CASRGLAGGPFNEQFF. The DNA for the CDR3 is TGTGCCAGTAGGGGACTAGCGGGGGGGCCGTTCAATGAGCAGTTCTTC.

The chain joins TRBV5-1 to TRBJ1-5; D gene uncertain. Looked up from germline, CDR1 is SGHRS and CDR2 is YFSETQ. The germline V and J ends were trimmed by 4 bases and 10 bases, with 15 bases remaining between them. The CDR3 totals 13 residues. DNA for the CDR3: TGCGCCAGCAGCCCGGACGGGGTCGGACCCCAGCATTTT. This codes for CASSPDGVGPQHF.

The chain couples TRBV6-6 to TRBJ2-4, with 7 nucleotides matching TRBD1. The ends lost 2 bases at V and 16 bases at J; junction bases unmatched: 11. CDR3 size: 13 residues. Germline lookup yields CDR1 MNHNY and CDR2 SVGAGI (reference sequence). The CDR3 reads CASSYNGRGYAYF. Here the CDR3 DNA reads TGTGCCAGCAGTTACAATGGCAGGGGGTACGCCTACTTC.

The CDR3 loop reads CATSRGGALNTEAFF. The CDR3 DNA is TGTGCCACCAGCAGAGGGGGAGCCTTGAACACTGAAGCTTTCTTT. The chain combines TRBV15 with TRBJ1-1; unclear D gene. V was shortened by 1 base and J by 0 bases, with 9 bases between the two germline ends. The CDR3 runs 15 residues. CDR1 is LNHNV and CDR2 is YYDKDF in the germline V gene (reference sequence).

The gene calls are TRBV19 and TRBJ2-5; 9 positions match TRBD1. J was trimmed by 3 bases and V by 4 bases; bases with no gene match: 3. The CDR3 is 14 amino acids. The germline V gene encodes CDR1 LNHDA and CDR2 SQIVND (reference sequence). The CDR3 DNA sequence: TGTGCCAGTAGTACGGGACAGGGTGAAGAGACCCAGTACTTC. It translates to CASSTGQGEETQYF.

This rearrangement joins TRBV6-5 to TRBJ2-7, with TRBD2 matching over 8 bases. The trim removed 6 bases at V and 5 bases at J, leaving 3 bases unmatched. Germline V CDR1 and CDR2: MNHEY, SVGAGI. The CDR3 has 12 amino acids. CDR3 DNA sequence: TGTGCCAGCAGGACAGCGGGGGACGAGCAGTACTTC. Its translation is CASRTAGDEQYF.